The 32 T cell receptor beta chains in this list originate from one sample, sequenced in a study of CD8 T cells in ankylosing spondylitis. TCRdb re-derived calls from the 5' RACE reads in MiXCR, one entry per CDR3 protein. The sample has 31,000 or so distinct CDR3 sequences; less than 40% are singletons. What was sequenced was synovial fluid, either unsorted or a sorted T cell fraction (not recorded which). These receptors were taken from a male donor with ankylosing spondylitis.

This clonotype showed up just a few times. V is TRBV18 and J is TRBJ2-3; 10 bases line up with TRBD2. After removal of 3 bases from V and 3 bases from J, the junction contained 3 bases not matched to a gene. CDR3 length: 15 residues. In germline, CDR1 is KGHSH, CDR2 LQKENI. CDR3: CASSPLAGATDTQYF. Here the CDR3 DNA reads TGTGCCAGCTCACCCCTAGCGGGAGCTACAGATACGCAGTATTTT.

The genes are TRBV5-5 and TRBJ1-2, with a tentative D call TRBD1 (6 bases). Germline V gene sequence: CDR1 SGHKS, CDR2 YYEKEE (reference sequence). The germline V and J ends were trimmed by 5 bases and 5 bases, with 16 bases remaining between them. CDR3 length: 14 residues. CDR3 nucleotide sequence: TGTGCCAGCAGAGAAACGTGGACAGCGTATGGCTACACCTTC. Translated: CASRETWTAYGYTF.

This chain links TRBV20-1 with TRBJ2-5; the D call may be TRBD1 or TRBD2 (5 bases each). Trimming pared 6 bases from V and 5 bases from J, leaving 37 bases between. The CDR3 has 20 residues. Germline V CDR1 and CDR2: DFQATT, SNEGSKA (reference sequence). The CDR3 loop is CSAVSGTSVPGTKMGETQYF. In DNA form, the CDR3 reads TGCAGTGCCGTCAGTGGAACCTCTGTCCCCGGGACCAAAATGGGGGAGACCCAGTACTTC.

This clonotype was counted between two and nine times. The chain recombines TRBV19 with TRBJ2-1; the match to TRBD2 covers 8 bases. Trimming took 10 bases from V and 3 from J; bases not matched to a gene: 5. This CDR3 spans 13 amino acids. From germline, CDR1 is LNHDA and CDR2 SQIVND (reference sequence). CDR3 nucleotide sequence: TGTGCCATTTCAGCGGGAGACTACAATGAGCAGTTCTTC. As protein: CAISAGDYNEQFF.

The chain employs TRBV2 and TRBJ2-5, with TRBD2 matching 12 bases. The CDR3 loop spans 17 amino acids. The ends lost 2 bases at V and 1 base at J; junction bases unmatched: 5. CDR1 and CDR2 (germline): SNHLY, FYNNEI. The CDR3 here is CASSENSGLAGQETQYF. CDR3 coding DNA: TGTGCCAGCAGTGAAAACTCGGGACTAGCGGGCCAAGAGACCCAGTACTTC.

The chain uses TRBV27 and TRBJ2-5, with a weak D call TRBD1 (5 bases). Per germline, CDR1 MNHEY and CDR2 SMNVEV (reference sequence). V lost 3 bases and J 4 bases, leaving 15 bases between the germline ends. This CDR3 has 15 amino acids. In DNA form, the CDR3 reads TGTGCCAGCAGTTTCAGGGCGGTGAGTGCAGAGACCCAGTACTTC. Translation: CASSFRAVSAETQYF.

The rearrangement joins TRBV27 to TRBJ2-7, with 7 bases lining up with TRBD1. Trimming cost V 6 bases and J 1 base; bases outside gene matches: 6. This CDR3 contains 14 residues. The germline gives CDR1 MNHEY, CDR2 SMNVEV (reference sequence). The CDR3 DNA follows: TGTGCCAGCAGCTTAGGACAGGCGTCCTACGAGCAGTACTTC. This sequence encodes CASSLGQASYEQYF.

This clonotype was detected many times. CDR3 DNA: TGTGCCAGCAGCTTTCTTGACAGGGCGGTCAATGAGCAGTTCTTC. Translation gives CASSFLDRAVNEQFF. The genes are TRBV7-8 and TRBJ2-1; 7 nucleotides agree with TRBD1. CDR1 SGHVS and CDR2 FQNEAQ come from the germline V gene. Losses at the gene ends were 3 bases for V and 6 bases for J; bases not matched to a gene: 8. The CDR3 is made up of 15 amino acids.

This clonotype was seen at least ten times. V is TRBV7-9 and J is TRBJ2-3, with no clear D. Per germline, CDR1 SEHNR and CDR2 FQNEAQ (reference sequence). V lost 1 base and J lost 5, with 7 bases in between. The CDR3 spans 13 residues. The CDR3 loop is CASSLVPEDTQYF. The CDR3 nucleotides read TGTGCCAGCAGCTTAGTGCCGGAAGATACGCAGTATTTT.

This clonotype has just a few counts. This chain joins TRBV15 and TRBJ2-1; TRBD1 is a possible D gene (5 bases). Germline V gene lookup returns CDR1 LNHNV and CDR2 YYDKDF (reference sequence). The CDR3 runs 15 residues. V gave up 0 bases and J gave up 4 bases, with 10 bases separating them. The DNA of the CDR3 is TGTGCCACCAGCAGAGAAGGGGATCGGTACAATGAGCAGTTCTTC. Its translation is CATSREGDRYNEQFF.

This clonotype was counted a few times. The chain has TRBV5-1 and TRBJ2-7; D may be TRBD1 or TRBD2 (5 bases each). Germline CDR1 and CDR2: SGHRS and YFSETQ. The CDR3 has 11 amino acids. Trimming took 4 bases from V and 6 from J, leaving 8 bases between them. The CDR3 DNA is TGCGCCAGCAGCGGGGGTTTCGAGCAGTACTTC. Translating gives CASSGGFEQYF.

This clonotype has at least ten counts. The chain has TRBV5-1 and TRBJ2-7; the D gene is possibly TRBD1 (6 bases). Per the germline V gene, CDR1 is SGHRS and CDR2 is YFSETQ. CDR3 length equals 14 residues. V dropped 1 base and J dropped 4 bases, with 12 bases sitting between them. The CDR3 sequence: CASSLTDRLYEQYF. The DNA for the CDR3 is TGCGCCAGCAGCTTGACGGACAGACTTTACGAGCAGTACTTC.

There are many counts of this clonotype. The chain links TRBV10-3 to TRBJ2-1; 9 bases align to TRBD2. The germline gives CDR1 ENHRY, CDR2 SYGVKD. V shed 0 bases and J 4 bases; nucleotides not matched to a gene: 7. The CDR3 contains 17 residues. In nucleotides, the CDR3 is TGTGCCATCAGTGAGTCCCAGGCTAGCGGGGATTACAATGAGCAGTTCTTC. Protein sequence: CAISESQASGDYNEQFF.

The rearrangement links TRBV11-2 to TRBJ2-1; no firm D call. The V gene's germline CDR1 is SGHAT and CDR2 FQNNGV. V was trimmed by 0 bases and J by 6 bases, leaving 12 bases between them. The CDR3 spans 15 residues. The CDR3 region has the DNA TGTGCCAGCAGCTTAGAACGGGTCGGATTCAATGAGCAGTTCTTC. This gives the protein CASSLERVGFNEQFF.

V is TRBV6-1 and J is TRBJ1-2, with D unclear. CDR1 is MNHNS and CDR2 is SASEGT in the germline V gene. The CDR3 has 13 residues. The V end lost 5 bases, the J end lost 8 bases, and 15 bases lay between the germline ends. The CDR3 region has the DNA TGTGCCAGCAGTCAACATAGAATGCTGGGCTACACCTTC. This gives the protein CASSQHRMLGYTF.

The V call is TRBV6-1, the J call TRBJ2-1, with D possibly called TRBD1 or TRBD2 (5 bases each). With 7 bases removed from V and 9 bases from J, the gap between germline ends came to 13 bases. From germline, CDR1 is MNHNS and CDR2 SASEGT. The CDR3 totals 12 residues. CDR3: CASTEGSSEQFF. The DNA of the CDR3 is TGTGCCAGCACAGAGGGGAGCAGTGAGCAGTTCTTC.

This clonotype was picked up a small number of times. The J gene is TRBJ2-1, the V gene TRBV29-1, with 8 bases matching TRBD1. V shed 5 bases, J shed 9 bases, and the junction held 6 bases outside the gene matches. This CDR3 contains 12 residues. Germline V gene lookup returns CDR1 SQVTM and CDR2 ANQGSEA. The CDR3: CSVSQGASEQFF. The CDR3 DNA reads as TGCAGCGTTAGCCAGGGGGCTAGTGAGCAGTTCTTC.

This clonotype was seen only a few times. The genes are TRBV20-1 and TRBJ2-7; D possibly matches TRBD1 or TRBD2 (5 bases each). Germline values: CDR1 DFQATT, CDR2 SNEGSKA (reference sequence). Trimming removed 3 bases at V and 0 bases at J, with 9 bases between. The CDR3 runs to 13 residues. CDR3 bases: TGCAGTGCTAGGCCAGGGACCTCCTACGAGCAGTACGTC. It specifies CSARPGTSYEQYV.

The rearrangement joins TRBV14 to TRBJ2-2; D is perhaps TRBD1 (5 bases). Germline-derived CDR1 and CDR2 are SGHDN and FVKESK. V lost 1 base and J lost 2, with 8 bases in between. CDR3 length: 15 amino acids. For the CDR3, the DNA is TGTGCCAGCAGCCAAGTTACAGGAAACACCGGGGAGCTGTTTTTT. It codes for CASSQVTGNTGELFF.

This clonotype was seen at least ten times. The gene calls are TRBV5-6 and TRBJ2-7; D is tentatively TRBD1 or TRBD2 (6 bases each). Between the trimmed V and J ends, which lost 4 bases and 3 bases, there was a span of 23 bases. CDR3 size: 17 residues. Germline V gives CDR1 SGHDT, CDR2 YYEEEE. CDR3 protein: CASSPPGAGPILYEQYF. DNA for the CDR3: TGTGCCAGCAGCCCCCCGGGGGCAGGGCCCATCCTCTACGAGCAGTACTTC.

This sequence joins TRBV13 and TRBJ2-7, with 7 bases identical to TRBD2. The junction had 13 bases not matched to a gene; V was cut back by 7 bases and J by 4 bases. Germline loops: CDR1 PRHDT, CDR2 FYEKMQ (reference sequence). CDR3 length equals 15 residues. The CDR3 protein is CASTGKRDPKYEQYV. CDR3 coding DNA: TGTGCCAGCACGGGGAAGCGGGACCCTAAATACGAGCAGTACGTC.

The CDR3 region has the DNA TGTGCCAGCAGTGACTCGGGGACAGACGAAGCTTTCTTT. It translates to CASSDSGTDEAFF. The rearrangement links TRBV6-4 to TRBJ1-1, with TRBD1 matching 7 bases. Trimming removed 0 bases from V and 8 bases from J; junction bases left unmatched: 3. The CDR3 is made up of 13 amino acids. CDR1 is MRHNA, CDR2 SNTAGT, per germline.

J is TRBJ1-1 and V is TRBV27, with 9 nucleotides matching TRBD1. There are 15 residues in the CDR3. The junction had 6 bases not matched to a gene; V was cut back by 6 bases and J by 1 base. Per the germline V gene, CDR1 is MNHEY and CDR2 is SMNVEV (reference sequence). CDR3 nucleotide sequence: TGTGCCAGCAGGGCCATGGGACAGGGGAACACTGAAGCTTTCTTT. It specifies CASRAMGQGNTEAFF.

This clonotype was counted between two and nine times. The V call is TRBV7-9, the J call TRBJ2-3, with D hard to call. V was shortened by 4 bases and J by 0 bases, with 8 bases between the two germline ends. From germline, CDR1 is SEHNR and CDR2 FQNEAQ (reference sequence). The CDR3 extends over 14 amino acids. The DNA for the CDR3 is TGTGCCAGCAGCTACATTATTAGCACAGATACGCAGTATTTT. Its protein product is CASSYIISTDTQYF. The entire variable domain, with the rest obtained from reference TRBV7-9 and TRBJ2-3, is as follows: DTGVSQNPRHKITKRGQNVTFRCDPISEHNRLYWYRQTLGQGPEFLTYFQNEAQLEKSRLLSDRFSAERPKGSFSTLEIQRTEQGDSAMYLCASSYIISTDTQYFGPGTRLTVL.

This clonotype showed up many times. The chain combines TRBV27 with TRBJ1-1; maybe TRBD1 (5 bases). V lost 5 bases and J 1 base, leaving 8 bases between the germline ends. CDR1 is MNHEY, CDR2 SMNVEV, per germline (reference sequence). The CDR3 spans 13 residues. CDR3 protein: CASSRTGNTEAFF. CDR3 nucleotides: TGTGCCAGCAGTCGCACAGGGAACACTGAAGCTTTCTTT.

The CDR3, as DNA: TGCGCCAGCAGCTTGGTGCAATTGGCGGAAACTAATTCACCCCTCCACTTT. This encodes CASSLVQLAETNSPLHF. The rearrangement links TRBV5-1 to TRBJ1-6; D is unclear. Germline-derived CDR1 and CDR2 are SGHRS and YFSETQ. This CDR3 has 17 residues. V lost 0 bases and J lost 6, with 16 bases in between.

This clonotype turned up a few times. V is TRBV29-1 and J is TRBJ2-7; D possibly uses TRBD1 or TRBD2 (5 bases each). The CDR3 is 12 amino acids. With 4 bases removed from V and 2 bases from J, the gap between germline ends came to 9 bases. Germline V gene data show CDR1 as SQVTM and CDR2 as ANQGSEA. CDR3 amino acids: CSVAVGPYEQYF. The CDR3 bases are TGCAGCGTTGCGGTGGGACCCTACGAGCAGTACTTC.

This clonotype was observed many times. This chain links TRBV9 with TRBJ2-3; 9 nucleotides align to TRBD1. Germline-derived CDR1 and CDR2 are SGDLS and YYNGEE. The junction had 7 bases not matched to a gene; V was cut back by 4 bases and J by 7 bases. The CDR3 contains 14 residues. The chain's CDR3 is CASSPRTGDNTQYF. The CDR3 DNA reads TGTGCCAGCAGCCCCCGGACAGGGGATAATACGCAGTATTTT.

This clonotype was seen a handful of times. V usage is TRBV19 and J usage is TRBJ1-1; tentative D call: TRBD1 (5 bases). The V end lost 3 bases, the J end lost 4 bases, and 18 bases lay between the germline ends. The CDR3 totals 16 residues. Germline V lookup: CDR1 LNHDA, CDR2 SQIVND (reference sequence). CDR3 nucleotide sequence: TGTGCCAGTAGTATGTACGGACAACTTGGTGGCACTGAAGCTTTCTTT. It codes for CASSMYGQLGGTEAFF.

This clonotype qualifies as medium-sized. The rearrangement uses TRBV5-5 and TRBJ2-5; TRBD2 matches 7 bases. The CDR3 sequence is 13 residues long. The V gene's germline CDR1 is SGHKS and CDR2 YYEKEE (reference sequence). The junction had 1 base not matched to a gene; V was cut back by 2 bases and J by 3 bases. DNA of the CDR3: TGTGCCAGCAGCTTCGGGGGGAAAGAGACCCAGTACTTC. Translation: CASSFGGKETQYF. The whole variable domain, filled in from reference TRBV5-5 and TRBJ2-5, reads DAGVTQSPTHLIKTRGQQVTLRCSPISGHKSVSWYQQVLGQGPQFIFQYYEKEERGRGNFPDRFSARQFPNYSSELNVNALLLGDSALYLCASSFGGKETQYFGPGTRLLVL.

This clonotype was recorded at least ten times. The chain uses TRBV7-2 and TRBJ2-4; 9 bases map to TRBD2. This CDR3 region has 13 residues. Trimming at V came to 1 base and at J to 14 bases, leaving 6 bases not matched to a gene. Germline V lookup: CDR1 SGHTA, CDR2 FQGNSA. The CDR3 DNA sequence: TGTGCCAGCAGCTTAGGTCTAGCGGGACTTAAGTACTTC. Its protein product is CASSLGLAGLKYF.

This clonotype was seen more than once but under ten times. The chain carries TRBV24-1 and TRBJ2-2, with TRBD1 matching 11 bases. Germline CDR1 and CDR2: KGHDR and SFDVKD. CDR3 length equals 17 residues. Losses at the gene ends were 3 bases for V and 7 bases for J; bases not matched to a gene: 9. The CDR3 is CATSDPRTGGASGELFF. In DNA form, the CDR3 reads TGTGCCACCAGTGATCCCCGGACAGGGGGCGCGAGCGGGGAGCTGTTTTTT.